These 4 T cell receptor beta chains share one sample of origin, sequenced in a study of blood T cell repertoires in COVID-19. Clones were read by immunoSEQ multiplex PCR, and TCRdb kept only the in-frame ones, dropping some. The table lists about 66,000 clones, approximately 82% of them singletons. Sequenced sample: peripheral blood. All receptors come from a man between 60 and 75 years old with acute or convalescent COVID-19.

The chain combines TRBV2 with TRBJ2-6; D ambiguous. Germline CDR1 SNHLY, CDR2 FYNNEI. Trimming left V 4 bases short and J 0 bases short, with 10 bases between. This CDR3 is built from 16 residues. CDR3 amino acids: CASSVGWSSGANVLTF. The DNA of the CDR3 is TGTGCCAGCAGTGTCGGCTGGAGCTCTGGGGCCAACGTCCTGACTTTC.

The V and J genes are TRBV19 and TRBJ1-1; TRBD1 aligns across 8 bases. V gave up 3 bases and J gave up 0 bases; unmatched junction bases: 6. Germline lookup yields CDR1 LNHDA and CDR2 SQIVND (reference sequence). This CDR3 comprises 16 residues. CDR3 protein: CASSMGGTGLNTEAFF. The DNA for the CDR3 is TGTGCCAGTAGTATGGGAGGGACAGGTCTGAACACTGAAGCTTTCTTT.

The CDR3 nucleotides read TGTGCCAGCACCCCGTACGGGACAGGTTCCTACGAGCAGTACGTC. Encoded protein: CASTPYGTGSYEQYV. The chain recombines TRBV6-5 with TRBJ2-7; 8 nucleotides agree with TRBD1. From germline, CDR1 is MNHEY and CDR2 SVGAGI. V gave up 7 bases and J gave up 1 base; unmatched junction bases: 9. The length of the CDR3 is 15 residues.

V usage is TRBV24-1 and J usage is TRBJ2-2; D gene ambiguous. The CDR3 spans 14 residues. Trimming pared 6 bases from V and 6 bases from J, leaving 13 bases between. Germline V CDR1 and CDR2: KGHDR, SFDVKD. Written as DNA, the CDR3 is TGTGCCACCAGTACCCCCGCGGCGCCCGGGGAGCTGTTTTTT. This gives the protein CATSTPAAPGELFF.